This is a list of T cell receptor beta chains from one sample in a study of technical replicates of blood from a few donors. Sequencing used immunoSEQ multiplex PCR; TCRdb keeps in-frame clones, though not all of them. The table includes approximately 80,000 clones, more than 85% detected once. The material sequenced was T cells isolated from PBMCs. Receptors originate from a human donor in good health. The CDR3 runs from the conserved cysteine through the conserved F or W. Fields, in order: J gene, D gene, V gene, clone size, CDR3 DNA, CDR3 protein. The D gene is left open where the match is weak. A row's size may be missing; if present it is once, few, many or a size class.

TRBJ2-7,-,TRBV5-6,-,TGTGCCAGCAGCGCAGAACGCGAGCAGTACTTC,CASSAEREQYF
TRBJ2-7,TRBD1,TRBV5-1,-,TGCGCCAGCAGCTTAGGAGACAGGGCCTACGAGCAGTACTTC,CASSLGDRAYEQYF
TRBJ2-3,TRBD1,TRBV9,-,TGTGCCAGCAGCGTAGGAACAGGGGGTGCGGATACGCAGTATTTT,CASSVGTGGADTQYF
TRBJ2-5,-,TRBV11-3,-,TGTGCCAGCAGCTTACCGGGGGATGGAGAGACCCAGTACTTC,CASSLPGDGETQYF
TRBJ2-7,TRBD2,TRBV5-1,-,TGCGCCAGCAGCTTGACTAGCGGGACGTTCTACGAGCAGTACTTC,CASSLTSGTFYEQYF
TRBJ2-7,TRBD1,TRBV5-6,-,TGTGCCAGCAGTCTACCGGGACAGACCTACGAGCATTACTTC,CASSLPGQTYEHYF
TRBJ2-5,TRBD2,TRBV7-6,once,TGTGCCAGCAGCGAGTGGGGGGGGAAGAGGTACCAAGAGACCCAGTACTTC,CASSEWGGKRYQETQYF
TRBJ2-5,-,TRBV2,once,TGTGCCAGCAGTGAGAATCTGGTGTTAGAAGAGACCCAGTACTTC,CASSENLVLEETQYF
TRBJ2-7,-,TRBV7-9,-,TGTGCCAGCAGCTTAGCGGGGGGATACTCCTACGAGCAGTACTTC,CASSLAGGYSYEQYF
TRBJ1-1,-,TRBV25-1,once,TGTGCCAGCAGCTTAATGAACACTGAAGCTTTCTTT,CASSLMNTEAFF
TRBJ2-5,TRBD2,TRBV5-1,-,TGCGCCAGCAGCTTGGTAGCGGGAGGGACAGAGACCCAGTACTTC,CASSLVAGGTETQYF
TRBJ2-2,-,TRBV28,-,TGTGCCAGCAGTTTGACTCGCACCGGGGAGCTGTTTTTT,CASSLTRTGELFF
TRBJ2-1,TRBD2,TRBV14,-,TGTGCCAGCAGCCCCATGGGGACTAGCGGGAGGGGAGACTCCTACAATGAGCAGTTCTTC,CASSPMGTSGRGDSYNEQFF
TRBJ2-7,TRBD1,TRBV4-1,-,TGCGCCAGCACTGGGACAGGGGGCGTCGAGCAGTACTTC,CASTGTGGVEQYF
TRBJ1-1,-,TRBV14,-,TGTGCCAGCAGCTTGGGACTGCGCACTGAAGCTTTCTTT,CASSLGLRTEAFF
TRBJ1-1,TRBD1,TRBV27,-,TGTGCCAGCACCCCAGGGGGCCCCTGGGGAGCTTTCTTT,CASTPGGPWGAFF
TRBJ1-5,-,TRBV28,-,TGTGCCGCACCCCCGACCACCGGGATGCCGTTCTGGCCCCAGCATTTT,CAAPPTTGMPFWPQHF
TRBJ1-1,-,TRBV28,once,TGTGCCAGCAGTCCCGACAGACTCGGTGCTTTCTTT,CASSPDRLGAFF
TRBJ1-6,-,TRBV19,-,TGTGCCAGTAGGAACGTCGACCGGGTAGATAATTCACCCCTCCACTTT,CASRNVDRVDNSPLHF
TRBJ1-4,-,TRBV6-1,-,TGTGCCAGCAGTGATACGGGACAAGCTAATGAAAAACTGTTTTTT,CASSDTGQANEKLFF
TRBJ2-7,TRBD2,TRBV4-1,-,TGCGCCAGCAGCCACAAGAGCGGGGGGGAATCCTACGAGCAGTACTTC,CASSHKSGGESYEQYF
TRBJ2-7,TRBD2,TRBV30,-,TGTGCCTGGAGTAAGGGACTACTTAACGAGCAGTACTTC,CAWSKGLLNEQYF
TRBJ2-1,TRBD1,TRBV10-3,-,TGTGCCATCACCTCGTCCCGGGACAGGGTTAGCTCCTACAATGAGCAGTTCTTC,CAITSSRDRVSSYNEQFF
TRBJ2-5,TRBD2,TRBV6-6,-,TGTGCCAGCAGTCGACTAGCGGGGCTACGAGAGACCCAGTACTTC,CASSRLAGLRETQYF
TRBJ2-5,-,TRBV19,-,TGTGCCAGCTCAAGAGGGGGGACAGGCGGGAGGGCCAGTCCGGTAGAGACCCAGTACTTC,CASSRGGTGGRASPVETQYF
TRBJ1-2,-,TRBV9,-,TGTGCCAGCAGCGAGGGGGTAGCAACTCTAGCTAACTATGGCTACACCTTC,CASSEGVATLANYGYTF
TRBJ2-3,TRBD2,TRBV9,once,TGTGCCAGCAATATAGCGGGGGGCTCAGATACGCAGTATTTT,CASNIAGGSDTQYF
TRBJ1-2,-,TRBV5-4,-,TGTGCCAGCAGCGCGGGTCAGGGGAATGGCTACACCTTC,CASSAGQGNGYTF
TRBJ2-1,-,TRBV9,-,TGTGCCAGCAGCGTAGCTAATGAGCAGTTCTTC,CASSVANEQFF
TRBJ2-3,-,TRBV5-6,once,TGTGCCAGCAGCCGAGGGACAGATACGCAGTATTTT,CASSRGTDTQYF
TRBJ1-1,-,TRBV23-1,few,TGCGCCAGCAGTCAACCTGAGGGAGCTTTCTTT,CASSQPEGAFF
TRBJ2-1,-,TRBV5-6,-,TGTGCCAGCAGTCCGCGGTGGCTTTCTGACAATGAGCAGTTCTTC,CASSPRWLSDNEQFF
TRBJ2-3,TRBD2,TRBV6-1,-,TGTGCCAGCAGTGAGAACCGGGGGGGCCTTTATACGCAGTATTTT,CASSENRGGLYTQYF
TRBJ1-2,-,TRBV19,-,TGTGCCAGCCAAGGGACATTCGAGGGTGGCTACACCTTC,CASQGTFEGGYTF
TRBJ1-1,TRBD1,TRBV19,-,TGTGCCAGTAGTATAGGGGACAGGGCGGAAGCTTTCTTT,CASSIGDRAEAFF
TRBJ1-3,-,TRBV28,-,TGTGCCAGCAGTCCAGAAACCTCTGGAAACACCATATATTTT,CASSPETSGNTIYF
TRBJ2-7,-,TRBV7-9,-,TGTGCCAGCAGCTTAGGTCGTCTTCGGGGAACAGGGACCTACGAGCAGTACTTC,CASSLGRLRGTGTYEQYF
TRBJ1-2,-,TRBV30,-,TGTGCCTGGAAGGGAGAAGATAACTATGGCTACACCTTC,CAWKGEDNYGYTF
TRBJ2-1,TRBD2,TRBV23-1,-,TGCGCCAGCAGTCATCCCGGGACTAGCGTTGTAAATGAGCAGTTCTTC,CASSHPGTSVVNEQFF
TRBJ2-7,TRBD1,TRBV9,-,TGTGCCAGCAGCCCGGGACAGAGAACCTACGAGCAGTACTTC,CASSPGQRTYEQYF
TRBJ2-5,TRBD2,TRBV15,-,TGTGCCACCAGCAGAGATTTGGTAGCGGGGGGCCAAGAGACCCAGTACTTC,CATSRDLVAGGQETQYF
TRBJ2-7,-,TRBV4-1,once,TGCGCCAGCAGCCAAGAGGGTAGCATCCGCTACGAGCAGTACTTC,CASSQEGSIRYEQYF
TRBJ2-7,-,TRBV11-2,-,TGTGCCAGCAGCTCCCCGGACAGTCGGCAATACTACGAGCAGTACTTC,CASSSPDSRQYYEQYF
TRBJ2-7,-,TRBV6-1,-,TGTGCCAGCAGTGATGGGAGGCTTTTGTCCCCCTACGAGCAGTACTTC,CASSDGRLLSPYEQYF
TRBJ2-7,-,TRBV5-6,-,TGTGCCAGCAGCTACGGCGGCTCCTACGAGCAGTACTTC,CASSYGGSYEQYF
TRBJ2-7,TRBD2,TRBV7-8,-,TGTGCCAGCAGCTTAGAAAGCGGGAGTCTCGCCGAGCAGTACTTC,CASSLESGSLAEQYF
TRBJ2-3,-,TRBV5-1,-,TGCGCCAGCAGCTTGGCGGGAGTCACAGATACGCAGTATTTT,CASSLAGVTDTQYF
TRBJ2-3,TRBD1,TRBV6-1,-,TGTGCCAGCAGTGCGGGACAGGGCATTAGAGATACGCAGTATTTT,CASSAGQGIRDTQYF
TRBJ1-1,-,TRBV7-6,-,TGTGCCAGCAGCTTAGGGGCGAACACTGAAGCTTTCTTT,CASSLGANTEAFF
TRBJ2-1,TRBD1,TRBV9,once,TGTGCCAGCAGCGCGGGACAGAGCTCCTACAATGAGCAGTTCTTC,CASSAGQSSYNEQFF
TRBJ1-2,-,TRBV10-2,-,TGCGCCAGCAGTGAGTTCGTCCGGTATGGCTACACCTTC,CASSEFVRYGYTF
TRBJ2-7,-,TRBV6-1,once,TGTGCCAGCCGCGATCCCTCCTACGAGCAGTACTTC,CASRDPSYEQYF
TRBJ1-2,TRBD1,TRBV5-1,once,TGCGCCAGCCGGACAGGGGGGGACTATGGCTACACCTTC,CASRTGGDYGYTF
TRBJ1-1,-,TRBV9,-,TGTGCCAGCAGCGTAGTACAGGGAATGAACACTGAAGCTTTCTTT,CASSVVQGMNTEAFF
TRBJ1-1,-,TRBV18,-,TGTGCCAGCTCACCCATGGACATCCGGAACACTGAAGCTTTCTTT,CASSPMDIRNTEAFF
TRBJ1-1,-,TRBV9,-,TGTGCCAGCACACATGGGCTGAACACTGAAGCTTTCTTT,CASTHGLNTEAFF
TRBJ2-5,TRBD2,TRBV7-6,-,TGTGCCAGCAGCTTCGGGACTAGCGGGAGAAGGGAGACCCAGTACTTC,CASSFGTSGRRETQYF
TRBJ2-7,TRBD1,TRBV28,-,TGTGCCAGCAGTCTGATAGGGGGCCTCCAATACGAGCAGTACTTC,CASSLIGGLQYEQYF
TRBJ2-5,TRBD2,TRBV11-2,-,TGTGCCAGCAGCCTCGCACTAGCGGGGGCGGGGGAGACCCAGTACTTC,CASSLALAGAGETQYF